This record covers a single T cell receptor (beta chain). This clone was counted once. It lacks a known antigen. No clone much larger than this one lies a single base away; base qualities are absent. The data derive from a study of OX40 agonist ivuxolimab in advanced cancers. General notes on the study: The costimulatory receptor OX40 (CD134) was targeted by ivuxolimab, a fully human IgG2 agonistic monoclonal antibody. Intravenous ivuxolimab was administered to patients every 2 weeks at six dose levels: 0.01, 0.1, 0.3, 1.5, 3 and 10 mg/kg. The paper covers the monotherapy dose-escalation part of the phase I ivuxolimab trial, which included N of about 50 patients. Three dose-escalation patients achieved partial responses, one with hepatocellular carcinoma and two with cutaneous melanoma. Prior anti-PD-1, anti-PD-L1 or anti-CTLA-4 therapy was permitted, and 30% to 45% of dose-escalation patients had received checkpoint inhibitors. The point of sequencing TCRbeta in the periphery was to test whether ivuxolimab changed TCR sequence diversity and drove clonal T-cell expansion. Of the roughly 50 dose-escalation patients, hepatocellular carcinoma was present in about 20, melanoma in approximately 15, renal cell carcinoma in 9 and head and neck cancer in 9. The dose-escalation cohort was 82.7% male with a mean age of approximately 59 years, ranging from about 23 to 85.

Patients with a history of autoimmune disease or receiving systemic immunosuppression were excluded from the trial. Peripheral blood for TCR sequencing was drawn from every dose cohort at baseline, at cycle 4 day 1 and at cycle 7 day 1. The samples were drawn from a first-in-human, open-label, multicenter phase I dose-escalation trial of ivuxolimab. Adults with locally advanced or metastatic melanoma, renal cell, hepatocellular, or head and neck squamous cell carcinoma were enrolled in the trial. Before TCR sequencing, CD4+ T cells and CD8+ T cells were sorted from peripheral blood as separate populations. The research as a whole found: At doses of 0.1 to 3.0 mg/kg, clonal expansion of both CD4+ and CD8+ T cells in blood was seen between baseline and week 6. After ivuxolimab, more expanded clones were found on average in CD8+ T cells than in CD4+ T cells. Which antigens the clonally expanded peripheral T cells were specific for was not determined. In the 0.1-3.0 mg/kg groups, partial responders had among the lowest normalized peripheral clonal expansion, particularly in CD8+ T cells. Low levels of normalized T-cell clonal expansion were also seen in some patients who did not respond.

To sequence the TCRbeta CDR3 region, genomic DNA was isolated from the sorted cells. The immunoSEQ Assay was used for sequencing of TCRbeta CDR3 regions. As stored in TCRdb, this immuneACCESS dataset retains in-frame rearrangements with V and J assigned. A fraction of the clones does not appear; measured against another copy, unresolved V genes explain less than half of the discrepancy, and the remainder lacks a known reason. Within this sample are about 77,000 clones, with roughly 90% of them counted one time only. Together, the top ten hold around 2.4% of the sample. The sequence was collected from an adult with an advanced solid tumor such as melanoma, head and neck, liver or kidney cancer. The sample consisted of CD4+ or CD8+ T cells sorted from blood, taken in a trial of the OX40 agonist ivuxolimab.

The DNA sequence is given as TGTGCCAGCAGTGAAGCGGGGAATCCGGGACTAGGGTACGAGCAGTACTTC. This gives the protein CASSEAGNPGLGYEQYF. The receptor chain draws on TRBV2 and TRBJ2-7; the junction holds 8 bases that match TRBD2. The CDR3 spans 17 residues, from the cysteine through the phenylalanine. Here the CDR3 DNA is all that survives: 51 bases in frame from base 1. Per the germline V gene, SNHLY is the CDR1 and FYNNEI is the CDR2. V loses 0 bases at its end and J loses 4 bases; junction bases beyond the gene matches: 11.